The clone carrying this T cell receptor (beta chain) was found many times. This record comes from a study of T cell repertoires in cytomegalovirus infection. The CDR3 extends over 14 amino acids. Germline CDR1 reads DFQATT; CDR2 reads SNEGSKA (reference sequence). Deletions cut 0 bases from V and 1 base from J, with 8 bases between. TCRdb called the reads again in MiXCR, with one record for every CDR3 protein. The sample yields 210,000 or so distinct CDR3 sequences, roughly 6.5% seen once. The sequence was collected from a human donor in good health (CMV status not recorded). Some clones in this sample may be carry-over from other donors' samples. V is TRBV20-1 and J is TRBJ2-3; D gene uncertain. Sequenced: PBMCs. The CDR3 sequence: CSARDWQGTDTQYF. CDR3 in DNA: TGCAGTGCTAGAGACTGGCAGGGCACAGATACGCAGTATTTT.